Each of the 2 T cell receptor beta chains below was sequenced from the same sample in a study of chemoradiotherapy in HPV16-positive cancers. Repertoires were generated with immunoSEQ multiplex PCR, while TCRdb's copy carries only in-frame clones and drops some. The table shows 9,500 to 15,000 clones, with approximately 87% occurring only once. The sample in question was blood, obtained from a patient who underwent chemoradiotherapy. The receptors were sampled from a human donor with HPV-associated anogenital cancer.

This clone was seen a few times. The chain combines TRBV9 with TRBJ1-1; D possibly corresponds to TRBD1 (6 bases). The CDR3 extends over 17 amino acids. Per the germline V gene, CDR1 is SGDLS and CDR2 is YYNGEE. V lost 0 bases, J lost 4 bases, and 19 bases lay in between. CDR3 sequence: CASSVATHFGQSTEAFF. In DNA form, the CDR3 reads TGTGCCAGCAGCGTAGCTACGCATTTTGGACAGAGCACTGAAGCTTTCTTT. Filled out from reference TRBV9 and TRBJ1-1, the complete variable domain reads DSGVTQTPKHLITATGQRVTLRCSPRSGDLSVYWYQQSLDQGLQFLIQYYNGEERAKGNILERFSAQQFPDLHSELNLSSLELGDSALYFCASSVATHFGQSTEAFFGQGTRLTVV.

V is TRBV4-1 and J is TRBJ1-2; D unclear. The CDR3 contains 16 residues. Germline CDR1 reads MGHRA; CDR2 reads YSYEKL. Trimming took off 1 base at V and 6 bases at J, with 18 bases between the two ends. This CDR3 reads CASSQVNLVSFDGYTF. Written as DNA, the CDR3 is TGCGCCAGCAGCCAAGTTAATCTCGTTTCATTCGATGGCTACACCTTC.